The rows below give T cell receptor beta chains drawn from one sample of a study of liver allograft versus peripheral blood T cells. TCRdb fed the reads into MiXCR, producing one record per CDR3 protein. The table lists over 2,000 distinct CDR3 sequences, roughly 15% of them singletons, with around 23% in the top ten. These receptors all stem from a human patient who had a liver transplant. T cells may partly derive from the graft donor. CDR3s include the opening cysteine and the closing phenylalanine or tryptophan. The order of the fields is V gene, clone size, J gene, D gene, CDR3 protein, CDR3 DNA. The D gene is left open where the match is weak. Size is omitted from some rows. Given values are once, few, many or a class for expanded clones.

TRBV6-2/TRBV6-3	few	TRBJ1-1	.	CASSFGSQAFF	TGTGCCAGCAGTTTCGGGTCCCAAGCTTTCTTT
TRBV13	medium-sized	TRBJ2-1	TRBD2	CASSLEGTSGRVSNEQFF	TGTGCCAGCAGCTTAGAAGGGACTAGCGGGAGAGTTTCAAATGAGCAGTTCTTC
TRBV10-2	.	TRBJ1-5	TRBD1	CASSGTGRIPQHF	TGCGCCAGCAGCGGGACAGGAAGAATTCCCCAGCATTTT
TRBV24-1	large	TRBJ1-5	TRBD1	CATSDVGTGTQPQHF	TGTGCCACCAGTGACGTTGGGACAGGGACTCAGCCCCAGCATTTT
TRBV20-1	.	TRBJ1-2	TRBD1	CSAMGIGQGDDYGYTF	TGCAGTGCTATGGGTATCGGACAGGGGGACGACTATGGCTACACCTTC
TRBV27	few	TRBJ1-6	.	CASSLGPGPFNSPLHF	TGTGCCAGCAGTTTAGGGCCAGGCCCCTTTAATTCACCCCTCCACTTT
TRBV7-9	.	TRBJ1-2	.	CASNSLVRGPGDSGGYTF	TGTGCCAGCAACTCCCTCGTTCGGGGGCCAGGGGATAGCGGTGGCTACACCTTC
TRBV9	once	TRBJ1-5	.	CASSVGGAGQPQHF	TGTGCCAGCAGCGTAGGGGGGGCGGGTCAGCCCCAGCATTTT
TRBV6-1	medium-sized	TRBJ1-6	.	CASSEAPGQPNSPLHF	TGTGCCAGCAGTGAGGCCCCCGGACAGCCTAATTCACCCCTCCACTTT
TRBV12-3/TRBV12-4	few	TRBJ1-3	TRBD1	CASSGQGRRNTIYF	TGTGCCAGCAGTGGACAGGGTCGAAGAAACACCATATATTTT
TRBV7-2	.	TRBJ1-1	.	CASSPPGVVGTEAFF	TGTGCCAGCAGCCCCCCGGGTGTGGTGGGCACTGAAGCTTTCTTT
TRBV24-1	medium-sized	TRBJ2-1	TRBD1	CATSDFDRGKSSYNEQFF	TGTGCCACCAGTGATTTTGACAGGGGGAAAAGCTCCTACAATGAGCAGTTCTTC
TRBV11-2	medium-sized	TRBJ1-1	.	CASSLGGPGTEAFF	TGTGCCAGCAGCTTAGGTGGCCCGGGCACTGAAGCTTTCTTT
TRBV3-1	.	TRBJ1-1	TRBD1	CASSPGGLSLWTEAFF	TGTGCCAGCAGCCCAGGGGGACTAAGTCTGTGGACTGAAGCTTTCTTT
TRBV7-9	medium-sized	TRBJ1-2	.	CASSSRTWEGYTF	TGTGCCAGCAGCTCCCGGACCTGGGAGGGCTACACCTTC
TRBV7-9	.	TRBJ2-7	.	CASGGGSYEQYF	TGTGCCAGCGGGGGCGGGTCCTACGAGCAGTACTTC
TRBV7-2	few	TRBJ1-1	.	CASSFGGGTEAFF	TGTGCCAGCAGCTTTGGGGGGGGCACTGAAGCTTTCTTT
TRBV19	medium-sized	TRBJ1-1	TRBD1	CASSFIQGSEAFF	TGTGCCAGTAGTTTTATACAGGGGTCTGAAGCTTTCTTT
TRBV6-5	once	TRBJ2-3	.	CASSYRDFTSDTQYF	TGTGCCAGCAGTTACCGGGACTTCACCTCAGATACGCAGTATTTT
TRBV6-2/TRBV6-3	medium-sized	TRBJ2-7	TRBD2	CASSYLGTSGGDEQYF	TGTGCCAGCAGTTACCTGGGGACTAGCGGGGGGGACGAGCAGTACTTC
TRBV12-3/TRBV12-4	many	TRBJ1-1	.	CASSLEAGVTEAFF	TGTGCCAGCAGTTTAGAAGCAGGGGTGACTGAAGCTTTCTTT
TRBV9	.	TRBJ1-1	TRBD1	CASSALDRLYDHDSAFF	TGTGCCAGCAGCGCACTGGACAGGCTTTACGACCACGACTCGGCTTTCTTT
TRBV6-5	.	TRBJ1-2	TRBD1	CASGTDFDNYGYTF	TGTGCCTCCGGGACAGACTTTGATAACTATGGCTACACCTTC
TRBV29-1	medium-sized	TRBJ2-7	.	CSVGQLYEQYF	TGCAGCGTGGGCCAGCTTTACGAGCAGTACTTC
TRBV11-3	.	TRBJ1-2	.	CASSSTANYGYTF	TGTGCCAGCAGTTCAACAGCTAACTATGGCTACACCTTC
TRBV7-9	medium-sized	TRBJ1-2	.	CASSLPTGSTNYGYTF	TGTGCCAGCAGCTTACCTACAGGATCTACTAACTATGGCTACACCTTC
TRBV20-1	.	TRBJ2-1	TRBD1	CSAGTGINEQFF	TGCAGTGCGGGGACAGGGATCAATGAGCAGTTCTTC
TRBV6-6	large	TRBJ1-3	.	CASSRPRNTIYF	TGTGCCAGCAGCCGACCTCGAAACACCATATATTTT
TRBV10-3	medium-sized	TRBJ2-7	TRBD1	CAISEGKTGRDEQYF	TGTGCCATCAGTGAGGGAAAGACAGGGAGAGACGAGCAGTACTTC
TRBV6-5	medium-sized	TRBJ1-5	.	CASSPRGDSNQPQHF	TGTGCCAGCAGTCCTAGGGGAGATAGCAATCAGCCCCAGCATTTT
TRBV19	medium-sized	TRBJ1-1	.	CASRWGDTEAFF	TGTGCCTCCCGGTGGGGGGACACTGAAGCTTTCTTT
TRBV3-1	few	TRBJ1-2	.	CASSPNRFDRYYGYTF	TGTGCCAGCAGCCCTAATCGTTTTGACAGATACTATGGCTACACCTTC
TRBV6-6	medium-sized	TRBJ2-3	.	CASGGHPDADTQYF	TGTGCCAGTGGAGGGCATCCGGATGCAGATACGCAGTATTTT
TRBV19	medium-sized	TRBJ1-5	.	CASSIVGSNQPQHF	TGTGCCAGTAGTATAGTAGGGAGCAATCAGCCCCAGCATTTT
TRBV10-2	few	TRBJ2-3	.	CASSEVGPGTDTQYF	TGCGCCAGCAGTGAGGTGGGGCCCGGCACAGATACGCAGTATTTT